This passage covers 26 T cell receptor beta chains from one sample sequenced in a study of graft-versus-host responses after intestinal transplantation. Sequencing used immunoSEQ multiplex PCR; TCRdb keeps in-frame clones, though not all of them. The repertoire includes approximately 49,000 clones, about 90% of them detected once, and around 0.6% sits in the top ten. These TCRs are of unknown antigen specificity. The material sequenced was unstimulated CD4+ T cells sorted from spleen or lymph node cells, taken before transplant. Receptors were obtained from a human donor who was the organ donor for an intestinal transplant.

The CDR3 sequence is CASRQGQNTEAFF. The DNA for the CDR3 is TGTGCCAGCAGGCAGGGACAGAACACTGAAGCTTTCTTT. The chain uses TRBV14 and TRBJ1-1; TRBD1 is a possible D gene (6 bases). There are 13 residues in the CDR3. V was cut by 6 bases and J by 1 base, with 9 bases left in between. Per the germline V gene, CDR1 is SGHDN and CDR2 is FVKESK.

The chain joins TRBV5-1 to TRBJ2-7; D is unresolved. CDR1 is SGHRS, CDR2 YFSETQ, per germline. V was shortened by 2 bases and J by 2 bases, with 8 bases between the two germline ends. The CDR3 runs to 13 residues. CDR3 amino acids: CASSFGGTYEQYF. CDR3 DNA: TGCGCCAGCAGCTTCGGCGGCACCTACGAGCAGTACTTC.

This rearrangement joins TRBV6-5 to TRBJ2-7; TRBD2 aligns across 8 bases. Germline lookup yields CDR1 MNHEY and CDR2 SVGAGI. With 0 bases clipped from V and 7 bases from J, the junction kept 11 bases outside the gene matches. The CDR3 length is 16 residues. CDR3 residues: CASSYSGLAGLREQYF. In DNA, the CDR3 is TGTGCCAGCAGTTACTCGGGGTTAGCGGGACTGAGGGAGCAGTACTTC.

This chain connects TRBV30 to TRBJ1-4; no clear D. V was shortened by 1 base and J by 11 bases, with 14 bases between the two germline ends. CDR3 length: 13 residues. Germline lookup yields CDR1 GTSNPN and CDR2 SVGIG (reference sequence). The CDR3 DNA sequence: TGTGCCTGGAGTGCGACTCGTCCTGAGAAACTGTTTTTT. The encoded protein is CAWSATRPEKLFF.

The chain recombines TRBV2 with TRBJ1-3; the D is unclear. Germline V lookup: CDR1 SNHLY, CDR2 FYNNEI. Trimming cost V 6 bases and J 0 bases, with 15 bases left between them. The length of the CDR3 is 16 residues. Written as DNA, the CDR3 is TGTGCCAGCAGCGCCAGCAGGCGACGCTCTGGAAACACCATATATTTT. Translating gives CASSASRRRSGNTIYF.

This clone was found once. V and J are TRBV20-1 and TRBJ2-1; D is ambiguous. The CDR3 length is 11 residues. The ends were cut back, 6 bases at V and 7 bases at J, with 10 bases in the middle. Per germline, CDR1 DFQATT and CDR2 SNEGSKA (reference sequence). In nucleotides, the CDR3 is TGCAGTGCAAATCGTCGGAATGAGCAGTTCTTC. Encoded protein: CSANRRNEQFF.

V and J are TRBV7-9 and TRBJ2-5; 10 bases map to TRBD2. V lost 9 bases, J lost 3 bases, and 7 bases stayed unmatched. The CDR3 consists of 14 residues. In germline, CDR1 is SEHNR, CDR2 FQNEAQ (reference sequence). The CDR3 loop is CASGVLAGEETQYF. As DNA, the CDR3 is TGTGCCAGTGGGGTGCTAGCGGGGGAAGAGACCCAGTACTTC.

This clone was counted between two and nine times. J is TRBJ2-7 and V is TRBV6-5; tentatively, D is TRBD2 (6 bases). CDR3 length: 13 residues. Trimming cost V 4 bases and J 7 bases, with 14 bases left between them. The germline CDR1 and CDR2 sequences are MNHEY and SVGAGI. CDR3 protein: CASSLTSLNEQYF. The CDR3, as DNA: TGTGCCAGCAGTTTGACTAGTCTAAATGAGCAGTACTTC.

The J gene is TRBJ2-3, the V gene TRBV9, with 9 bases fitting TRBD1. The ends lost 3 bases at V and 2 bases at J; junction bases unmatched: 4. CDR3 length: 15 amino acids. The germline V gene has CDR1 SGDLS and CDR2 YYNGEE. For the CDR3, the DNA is TGTGCCAGCAGCGAAGGGACAGGGCACACAGATACGCAGTATTTT. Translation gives CASSEGTGHTDTQYF.

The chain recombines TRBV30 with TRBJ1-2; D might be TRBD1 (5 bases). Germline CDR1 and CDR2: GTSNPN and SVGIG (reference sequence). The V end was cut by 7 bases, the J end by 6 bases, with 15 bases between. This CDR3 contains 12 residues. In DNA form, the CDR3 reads TGTGCCTTCACCCGAGACAGCAATGGCTACACCTTC. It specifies CAFTRDSNGYTF.

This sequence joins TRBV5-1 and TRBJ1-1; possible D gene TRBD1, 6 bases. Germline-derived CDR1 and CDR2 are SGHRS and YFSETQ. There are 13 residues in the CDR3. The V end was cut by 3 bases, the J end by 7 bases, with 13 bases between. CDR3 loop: CASSSNPDSEAFF. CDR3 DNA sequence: TGCGCCAGCAGCTCAAACCCGGACAGTGAAGCTTTCTTT.

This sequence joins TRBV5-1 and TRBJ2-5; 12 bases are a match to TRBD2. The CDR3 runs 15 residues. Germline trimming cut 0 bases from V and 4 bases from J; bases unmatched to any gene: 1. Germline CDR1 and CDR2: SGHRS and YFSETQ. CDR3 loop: CASSLASGRGETQYF. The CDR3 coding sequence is TGCGCCAGCAGCTTGGCTAGCGGGAGGGGAGAGACCCAGTACTTC.

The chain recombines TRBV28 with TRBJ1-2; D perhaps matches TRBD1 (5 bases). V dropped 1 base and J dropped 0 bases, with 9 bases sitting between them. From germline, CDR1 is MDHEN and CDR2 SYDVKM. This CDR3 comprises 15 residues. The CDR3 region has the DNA TGTGCCAGCAGTTTATCAGGGCCGCCTAACTATGGCTACACCTTC. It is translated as CASSLSGPPNYGYTF.

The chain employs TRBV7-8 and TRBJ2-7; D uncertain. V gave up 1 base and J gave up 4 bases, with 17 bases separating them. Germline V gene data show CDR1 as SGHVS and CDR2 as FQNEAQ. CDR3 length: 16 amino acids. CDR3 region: CASSLGSVLPLYEQYF. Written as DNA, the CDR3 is TGTGCCAGCAGCTTAGGTTCTGTACTACCCTTGTACGAGCAGTACTTC.

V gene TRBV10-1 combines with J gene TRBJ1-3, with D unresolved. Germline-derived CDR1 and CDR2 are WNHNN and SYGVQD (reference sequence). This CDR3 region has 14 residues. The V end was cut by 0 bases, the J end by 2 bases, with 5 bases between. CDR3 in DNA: TGCGCCAGCAGTGAGTCCGGGGCTGGAAACACCATATATTTT. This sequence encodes CASSESGAGNTIYF.

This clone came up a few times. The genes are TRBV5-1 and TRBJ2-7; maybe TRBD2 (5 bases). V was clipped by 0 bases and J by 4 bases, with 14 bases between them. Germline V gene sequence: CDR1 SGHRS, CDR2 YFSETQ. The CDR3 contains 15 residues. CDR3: CASSLGFGLLYEQYF. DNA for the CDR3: TGCGCCAGCAGCTTGGGTTTCGGACTGCTTTACGAGCAGTACTTC.

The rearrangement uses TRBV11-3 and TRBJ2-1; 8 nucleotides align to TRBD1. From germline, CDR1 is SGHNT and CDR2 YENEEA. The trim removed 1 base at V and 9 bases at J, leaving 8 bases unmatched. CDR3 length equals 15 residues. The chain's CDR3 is CASSLVTGAVGEQFF. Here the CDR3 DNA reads TGTGCCAGCAGCTTAGTGACAGGGGCGGTTGGTGAGCAGTTCTTC.

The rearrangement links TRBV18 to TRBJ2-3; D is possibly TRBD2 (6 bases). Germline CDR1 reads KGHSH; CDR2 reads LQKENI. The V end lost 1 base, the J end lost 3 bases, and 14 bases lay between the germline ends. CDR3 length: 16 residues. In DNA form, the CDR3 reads TGTGCCAGCTCACCACGGCTGGGCGGGATAACAGATACGCAGTATTTT. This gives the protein CASSPRLGGITDTQYF. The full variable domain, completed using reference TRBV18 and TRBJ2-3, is NAGVMQNPRHLVRRRGQEARLRCSPMKGHSHVYWYRQLPEEGLKFMVYLQKENIIDESGMPKERFSAEFPKEGPSILRIQQVVRGDSAAYFCASSPRLGGITDTQYFGPGTRLTVL.

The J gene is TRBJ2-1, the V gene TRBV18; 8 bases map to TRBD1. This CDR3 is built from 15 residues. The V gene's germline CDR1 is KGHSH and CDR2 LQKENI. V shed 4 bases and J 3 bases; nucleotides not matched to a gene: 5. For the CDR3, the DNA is TGTGCCAGCTCACTACAGGGGGGAAACTACAATGAGCAGTTCTTC. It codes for CASSLQGGNYNEQFF.

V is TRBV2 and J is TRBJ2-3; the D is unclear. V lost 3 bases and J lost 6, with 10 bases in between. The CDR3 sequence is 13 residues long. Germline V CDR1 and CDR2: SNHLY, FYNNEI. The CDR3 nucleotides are TGTGCCAGCAGTGAGCGGCCCGGGGATACGCAGTATTTT. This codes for CASSERPGDTQYF.

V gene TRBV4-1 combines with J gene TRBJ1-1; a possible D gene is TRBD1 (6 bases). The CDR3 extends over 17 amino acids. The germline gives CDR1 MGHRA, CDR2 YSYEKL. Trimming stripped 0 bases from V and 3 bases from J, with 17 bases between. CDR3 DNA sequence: TGCGCCAGCAGCCAAGATCGGGACAAGGGCCTTTACACTGAAGCTTTCTTT. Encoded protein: CASSQDRDKGLYTEAFF.

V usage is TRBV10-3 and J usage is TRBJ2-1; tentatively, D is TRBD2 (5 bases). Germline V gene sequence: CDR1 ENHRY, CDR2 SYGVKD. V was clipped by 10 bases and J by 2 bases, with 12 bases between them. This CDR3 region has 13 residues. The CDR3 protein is CATRGGTYNEQFF. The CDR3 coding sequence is TGTGCCACCCGGGGTGGTACCTACAATGAGCAGTTCTTC.

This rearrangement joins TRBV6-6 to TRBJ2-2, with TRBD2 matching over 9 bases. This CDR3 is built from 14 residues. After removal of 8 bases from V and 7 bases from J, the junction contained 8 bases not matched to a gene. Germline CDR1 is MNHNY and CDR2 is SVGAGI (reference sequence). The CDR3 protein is CASRRGREGGELFF. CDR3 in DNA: TGTGCCAGCCGAAGGGGGCGGGAGGGCGGGGAGCTGTTTTTT.

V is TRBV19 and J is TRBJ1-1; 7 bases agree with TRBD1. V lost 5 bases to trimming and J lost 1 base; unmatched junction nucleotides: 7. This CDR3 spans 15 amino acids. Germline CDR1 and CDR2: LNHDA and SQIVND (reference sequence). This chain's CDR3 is CASSPLAGGNTEAFF. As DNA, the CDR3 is TGTGCCAGTAGTCCCCTGGCAGGGGGGAACACTGAAGCTTTCTTT.

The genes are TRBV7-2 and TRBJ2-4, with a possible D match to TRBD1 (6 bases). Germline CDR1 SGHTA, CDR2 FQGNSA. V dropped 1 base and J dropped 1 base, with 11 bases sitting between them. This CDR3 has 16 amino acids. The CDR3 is CASSLVQGLAKNIQYF. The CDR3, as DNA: TGTGCCAGCAGCTTAGTTCAGGGGTTGGCCAAAAACATTCAGTACTTC. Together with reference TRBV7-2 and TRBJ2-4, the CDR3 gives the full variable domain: GAGVSQSPSNKVTEKGKDVELRCDPISGHTALYWYRQSLGQGLEFLIYFQGNSAPDKSGLPSDRFSAERTGGSVSTLTIQRTQQEDSAVYLCASSLVQGLAKNIQYFGAGTRLSVL.

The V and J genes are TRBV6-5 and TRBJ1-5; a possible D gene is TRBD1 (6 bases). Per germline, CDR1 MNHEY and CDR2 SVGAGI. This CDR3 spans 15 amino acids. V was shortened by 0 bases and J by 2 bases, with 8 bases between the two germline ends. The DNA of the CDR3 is TGTGCCAGCAGTTACTCTCCAGGGGGCAATCAGCCCCAGCATTTT. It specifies CASSYSPGGNQPQHF.